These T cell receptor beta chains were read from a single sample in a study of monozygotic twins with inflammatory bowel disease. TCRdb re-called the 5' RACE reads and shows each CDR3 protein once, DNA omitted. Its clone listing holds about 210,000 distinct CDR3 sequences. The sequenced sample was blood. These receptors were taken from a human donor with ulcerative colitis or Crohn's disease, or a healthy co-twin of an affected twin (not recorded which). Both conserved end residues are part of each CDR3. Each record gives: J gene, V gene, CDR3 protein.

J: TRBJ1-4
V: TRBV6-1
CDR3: CASSPSGATNEKLFF

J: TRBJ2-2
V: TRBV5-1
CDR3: CASSLDTLANTGELFF

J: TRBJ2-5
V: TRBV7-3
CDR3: CASSTTGVQETQYF

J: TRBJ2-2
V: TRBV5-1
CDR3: CASSLSFPGGYTGELFF

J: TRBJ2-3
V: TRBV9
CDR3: CASSDSRGLDTQYF

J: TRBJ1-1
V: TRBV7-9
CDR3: CASSLDWLDRVEAFF

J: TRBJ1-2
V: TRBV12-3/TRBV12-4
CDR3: CASSLRGPGRSEGYTF

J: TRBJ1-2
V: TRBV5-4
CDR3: CASSFSGTGVYGYTF

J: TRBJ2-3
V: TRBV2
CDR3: CASRPLAGITDTQYF

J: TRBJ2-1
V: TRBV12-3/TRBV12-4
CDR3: CGSSAGQNSYNEQFF

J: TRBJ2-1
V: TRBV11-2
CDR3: CASSLRRAGRTYNEQFF

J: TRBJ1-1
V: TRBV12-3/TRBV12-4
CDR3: CASSFARKQAFF

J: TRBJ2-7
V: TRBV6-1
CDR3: CASRPAGGLSYEQYF

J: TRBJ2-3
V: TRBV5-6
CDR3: CASSFGPGGKIETDTQYF

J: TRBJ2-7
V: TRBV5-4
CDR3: CASSLVGAGGGLYEQYF

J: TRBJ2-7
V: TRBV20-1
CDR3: CSAQKGLAGVEQYF

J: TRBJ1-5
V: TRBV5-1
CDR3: CASSLGDSSNQPQHF

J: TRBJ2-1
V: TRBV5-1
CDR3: CASARTGVVDEQFF

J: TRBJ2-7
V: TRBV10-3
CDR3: CAIGTGGYEQYF

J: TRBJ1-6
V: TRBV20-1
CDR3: CSARESRSSYNSPLHF

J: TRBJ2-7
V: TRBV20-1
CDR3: CSALPPTSGGYEQYF

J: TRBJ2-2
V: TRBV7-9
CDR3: CASSLAYGELFF

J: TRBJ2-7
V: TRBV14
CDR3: CASSYLQGEEYF

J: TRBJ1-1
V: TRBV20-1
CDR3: CSAEGTGGPTEAFF

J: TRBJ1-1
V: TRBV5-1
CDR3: CASSLDQGARAFF

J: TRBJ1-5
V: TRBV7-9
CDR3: CASSSVGSEQPQHF

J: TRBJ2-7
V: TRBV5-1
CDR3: CASTPTGGYEQYF

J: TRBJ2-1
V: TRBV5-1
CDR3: CASSLFSGSTEEQFF

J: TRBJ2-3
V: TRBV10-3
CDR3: CASQPGHTTDTQYF

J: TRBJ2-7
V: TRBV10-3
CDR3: CAISVKGIHEQYF

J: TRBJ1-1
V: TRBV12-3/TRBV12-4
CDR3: CASSLIGQYPGDTEAFF

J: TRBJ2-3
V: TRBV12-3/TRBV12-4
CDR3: CASSDVDTQYF

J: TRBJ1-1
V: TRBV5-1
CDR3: CASSTSPDTEAFF

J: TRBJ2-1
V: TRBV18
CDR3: CASSPAREEKFF

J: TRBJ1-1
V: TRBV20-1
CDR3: CSASGGPSFTGAFF

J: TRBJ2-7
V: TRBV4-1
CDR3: CASSPAWGHLSYEQYF

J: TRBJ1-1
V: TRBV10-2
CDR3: CASSVVEGGTEAFF

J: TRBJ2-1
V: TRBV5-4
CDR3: CASSGGTGTGVNEQFF

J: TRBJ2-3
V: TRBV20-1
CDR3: CSARGRLLDTQYF

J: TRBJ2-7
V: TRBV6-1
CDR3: CASRTGQGAPGSYEQYF

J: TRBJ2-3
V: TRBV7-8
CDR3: CASSRRDTQYF

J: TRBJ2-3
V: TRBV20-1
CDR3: CRGGFWRGRADTQYF

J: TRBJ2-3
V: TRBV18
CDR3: CASSPPERGRDTQYF

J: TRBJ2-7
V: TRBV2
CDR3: CASSEAFGQVSYEQYF